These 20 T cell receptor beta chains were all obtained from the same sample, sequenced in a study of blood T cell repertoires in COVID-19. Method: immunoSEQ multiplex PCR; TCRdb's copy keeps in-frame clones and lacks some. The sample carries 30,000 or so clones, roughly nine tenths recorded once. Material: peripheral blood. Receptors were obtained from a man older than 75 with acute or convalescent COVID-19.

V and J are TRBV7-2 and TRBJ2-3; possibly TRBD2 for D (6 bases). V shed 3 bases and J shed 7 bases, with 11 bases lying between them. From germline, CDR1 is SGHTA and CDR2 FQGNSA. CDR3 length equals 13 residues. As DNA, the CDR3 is TGTGCCAGCAGCTTCTCTAGCGCGAATACGCAGTATTTT. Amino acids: CASSFSSANTQYF. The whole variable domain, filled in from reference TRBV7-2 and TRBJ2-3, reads GAGVSQSPSNKVTEKGKDVELRCDPISGHTALYWYRQSLGQGLEFLIYFQGNSAPDKSGLPSDRFSAERTGGSVSTLTIQRTQQEDSAVYLCASSFSSANTQYFGPGTRLTVL.

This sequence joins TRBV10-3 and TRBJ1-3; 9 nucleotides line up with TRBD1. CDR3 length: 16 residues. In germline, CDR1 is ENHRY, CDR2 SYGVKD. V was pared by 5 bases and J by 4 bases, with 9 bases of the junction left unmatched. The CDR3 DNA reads TGTGCCATCAGTACGGGACAGGGTATAACAGGAAACACCATATATTTT. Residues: CAISTGQGITGNTIYF.

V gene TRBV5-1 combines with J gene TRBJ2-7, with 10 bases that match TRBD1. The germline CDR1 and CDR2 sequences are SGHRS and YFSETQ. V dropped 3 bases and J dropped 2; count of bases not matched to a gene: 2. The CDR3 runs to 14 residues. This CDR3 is CASSWTGGAYEQYF. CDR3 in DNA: TGCGCCAGCAGCTGGACAGGGGGGGCCTACGAGCAGTACTTC.

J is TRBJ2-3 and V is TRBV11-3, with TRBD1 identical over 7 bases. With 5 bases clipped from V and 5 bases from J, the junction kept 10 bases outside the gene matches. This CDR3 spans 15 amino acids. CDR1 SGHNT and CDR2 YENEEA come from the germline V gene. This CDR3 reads CASSTGTANVDTQYF. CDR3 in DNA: TGTGCCAGCAGCACCGGGACAGCGAATGTAGATACGCAGTATTTT.

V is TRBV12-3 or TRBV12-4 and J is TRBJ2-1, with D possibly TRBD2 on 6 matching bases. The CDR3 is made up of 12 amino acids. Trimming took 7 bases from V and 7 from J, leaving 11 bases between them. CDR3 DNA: TGTGCCAGCACCGCTGGAGGGAATGAGCAGTTCTTC. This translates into CASTAGGNEQFF.

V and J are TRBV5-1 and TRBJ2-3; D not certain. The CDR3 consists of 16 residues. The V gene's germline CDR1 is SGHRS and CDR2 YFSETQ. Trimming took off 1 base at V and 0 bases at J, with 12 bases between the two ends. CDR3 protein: CASSLTSSFSTDTQYF. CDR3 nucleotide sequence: TGCGCCAGCAGCTTGACATCGTCCTTTAGCACAGATACGCAGTATTTT.

CDR3 protein: CASSREGQGFSEAFF. Written as DNA, the CDR3 is TGTGCCAGCAGCCGCGAGGGACAGGGGTTCAGTGAAGCTTTCTTT. V usage is TRBV5-5 and J usage is TRBJ1-1; TRBD1 aligns across 10 bases. CDR3 length: 15 residues. V lost 4 bases to trimming and J lost 7 bases; unmatched junction nucleotides: 10. CDR1 is SGHKS and CDR2 is YYEKEE in the germline V gene (reference sequence).

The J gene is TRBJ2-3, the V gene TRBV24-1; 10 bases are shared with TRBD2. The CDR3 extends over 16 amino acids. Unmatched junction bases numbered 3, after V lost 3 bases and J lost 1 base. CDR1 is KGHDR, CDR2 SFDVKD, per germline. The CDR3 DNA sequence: TGTGCCACCAGTGATGTTACTAGCGGGGGCACAGATACGCAGTATTTT. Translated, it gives CATSDVTSGGTDTQYF.

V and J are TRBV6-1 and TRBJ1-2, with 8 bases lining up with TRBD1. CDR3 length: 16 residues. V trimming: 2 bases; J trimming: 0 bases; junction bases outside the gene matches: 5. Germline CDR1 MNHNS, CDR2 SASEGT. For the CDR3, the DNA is TGTGCCAGCAGTGAACTTGGACAGGGAACTAACTATGGCTACACCTTC. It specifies CASSELGQGTNYGYTF.

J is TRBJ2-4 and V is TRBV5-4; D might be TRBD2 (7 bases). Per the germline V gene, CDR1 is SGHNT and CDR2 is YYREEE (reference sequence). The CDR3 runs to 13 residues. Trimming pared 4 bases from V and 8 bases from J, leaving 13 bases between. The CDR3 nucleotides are TGTGCCAGCAGCCCGGGGGGCCGGGACATTCAGTACTTC. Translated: CASSPGGRDIQYF. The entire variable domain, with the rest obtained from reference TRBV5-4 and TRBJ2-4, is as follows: ETGVTQSPTHLIKTRGQQVTLRCSSQSGHNTVSWYQQALGQGPQFIFQYYREEENGRGNFPPRFSGLQFPNYSSELNVNALELDDSALYLCASSPGGRDIQYFGAGTRLSVL.

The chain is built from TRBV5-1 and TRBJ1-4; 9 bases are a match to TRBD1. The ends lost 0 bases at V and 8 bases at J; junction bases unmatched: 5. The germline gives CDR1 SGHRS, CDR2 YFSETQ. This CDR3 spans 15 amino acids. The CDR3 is CASSLGGTGKEKLFF. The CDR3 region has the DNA TGCGCCAGCAGCTTGGGCGGGACAGGGAAAGAAAAACTGTTTTTT.

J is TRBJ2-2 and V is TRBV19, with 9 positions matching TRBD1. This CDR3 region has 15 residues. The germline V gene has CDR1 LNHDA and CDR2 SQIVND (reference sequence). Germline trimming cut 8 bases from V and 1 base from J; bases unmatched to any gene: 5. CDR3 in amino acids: CASRPGQGNTGELFF. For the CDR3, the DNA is TGTGCCAGTCGACCGGGACAGGGGAACACCGGGGAGCTGTTTTTT. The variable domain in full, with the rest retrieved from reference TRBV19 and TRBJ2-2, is DGGITQSPKYLFRKEGQNVTLSCEQNLNHDAMYWYRQDPGQGLRLIYYSQIVNDFQKGDIAEGYSVSREKKESFPLTVTSAQKNPTAFYLCASRPGQGNTGELFFGEGSRLTVL.

CDR3 in amino acids: CASSLTQGRYEQYF. Here the CDR3 DNA reads TGTGCCAGCAGCTTAACCCAGGGCCGCTACGAGCAGTACTTC. The genes are TRBV7-9 and TRBJ2-7; D is possibly TRBD1 (5 bases). Germline-derived CDR1 and CDR2 are SEHNR and FQNEAQ (reference sequence). The CDR3 extends over 14 amino acids. V was trimmed by 2 bases and J by 3 bases, leaving 11 bases between them. Full variable domain (outside the CDR3, taken from reference TRBV7-9 and TRBJ2-7): DTGVSQNPRHKITKRGQNVTFRCDPISEHNRLYWYRQTLGQGPEFLTYFQNEAQLEKSRLLSDRFSAERPKGSFSTLEIQRTEQGDSAMYLCASSLTQGRYEQYFGPGTRLTVT.

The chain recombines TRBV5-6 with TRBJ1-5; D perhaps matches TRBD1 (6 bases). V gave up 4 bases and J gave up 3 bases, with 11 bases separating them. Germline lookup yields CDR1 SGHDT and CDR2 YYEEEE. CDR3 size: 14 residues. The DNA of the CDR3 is TGTGCCAGCAGCGTAGGACAGTTCAATCAGCCCCAGCATTTT. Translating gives CASSVGQFNQPQHF.

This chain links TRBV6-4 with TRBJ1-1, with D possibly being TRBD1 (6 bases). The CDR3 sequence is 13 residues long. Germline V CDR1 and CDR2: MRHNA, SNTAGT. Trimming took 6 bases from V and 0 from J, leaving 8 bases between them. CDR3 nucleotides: TGTGCCAGCAGACAGGGCATGAACACTGAAGCTTTCTTT. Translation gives CASRQGMNTEAFF.

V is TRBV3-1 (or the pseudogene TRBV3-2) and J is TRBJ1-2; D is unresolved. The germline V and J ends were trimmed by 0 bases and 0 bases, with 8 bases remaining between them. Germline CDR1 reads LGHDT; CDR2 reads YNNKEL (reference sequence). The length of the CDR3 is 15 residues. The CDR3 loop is CASSQDARANYGYTF. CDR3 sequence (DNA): TGTGCCAGCAGCCAAGATGCGCGAGCTAACTATGGCTACACCTTC.

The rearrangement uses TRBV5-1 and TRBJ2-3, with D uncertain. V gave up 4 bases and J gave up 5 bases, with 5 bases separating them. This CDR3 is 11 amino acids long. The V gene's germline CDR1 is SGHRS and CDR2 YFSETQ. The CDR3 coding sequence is TGCGCCAGCAGCCTTAAAGATACGCAGTATTTT. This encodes CASSLKDTQYF.

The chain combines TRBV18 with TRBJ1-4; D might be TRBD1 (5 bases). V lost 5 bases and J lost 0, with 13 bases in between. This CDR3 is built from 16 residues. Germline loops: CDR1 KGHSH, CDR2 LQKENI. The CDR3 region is CASSTGGAATNEKLFF. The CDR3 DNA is TGTGCCAGCTCAACAGGAGGGGCCGCAACTAATGAAAAACTGTTTTTT.

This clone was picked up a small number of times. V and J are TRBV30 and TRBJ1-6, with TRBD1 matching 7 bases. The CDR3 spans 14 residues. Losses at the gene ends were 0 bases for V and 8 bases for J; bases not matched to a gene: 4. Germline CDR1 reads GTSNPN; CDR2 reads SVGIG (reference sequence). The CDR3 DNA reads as TGTGCCTGGAGTGTAGAGGGGGCTTATTCACCCCTCCACTTT. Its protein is CAWSVEGAYSPLHF.

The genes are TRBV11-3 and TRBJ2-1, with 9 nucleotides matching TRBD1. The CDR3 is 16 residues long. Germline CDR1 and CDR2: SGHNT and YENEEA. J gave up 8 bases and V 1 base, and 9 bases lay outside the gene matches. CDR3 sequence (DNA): TGTGCCAGCAGCTTAGCCGGGACAGGGAGCCGTGATGAGCAGTTCTTC. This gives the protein CASSLAGTGSRDEQFF.